This T cell receptor (beta chain) comes out of a study of cytomegalovirus exposure and HLA in healthy donors. Study as a whole: Of around 400 genotyped donors, 81% grouped in the Caucasian-associated ancestry cluster. Study conclusions and caveats: Cytomegalovirus status, reportedly, was diagnosed with high specificity and sensitivity by the classifier.

The CDR3 spans 13 residues. Trimming stripped 6 bases from V and 0 bases from J, with 7 bases between. Germline V gives CDR1 SNHLY, CDR2 FYNNEI. Amplification used 60 Vbeta primers and 13 Jbeta primers. Libraries were prepared by immunoSEQ multiplex PCR; TCRdb keeps only in-frame clonotypes and omits some of them. The sample lists 120,000 or so clones, around 80% seen once, with approximately 11% in the top ten. Of note for this clone: Its specificity is unknown.

This TCR derives from a man aged 25-40 years in good health and CMV-seropositive. The material sequenced was PBMCs. V usage is TRBV2 and J usage is TRBJ2-3; D is unclear. The CDR3: CASRDWSTDTQYF. DNA of the CDR3: TGTGCCAGCAGAGACTGGAGCACAGATACGCAGTATTTT.